This TCR beta chain was documented in a study of metastatic and nonmetastatic thyroid tumors. Study-level results: It was reported that TCR beta diversity was significantly higher in malignant thyroid tumors than benign nodules, in blood and tumor.

Patients underwent thyroid surgery, and none had received any treatment before it. The CDR3 has 17 residues. Trimming cost V 0 bases and J 7 bases; bases outside gene matches: 16. CDR1 and CDR2 (germline): DFQATT, SNEGSKA (reference sequence). Per the study methods: A distant-metastasis classifier for papillary thyroid cancer was built using CDR3 differences across clinicopathological groups. TCRdb recomputed clones from the PCR reads via MiXCR. TCRdb, rather than the study authors, made the V and J calls. The sample comprises about 40,000 clones, about a sixth of which are singletons, and approximately 3.8% rests with the top ten. A word on this clone: Its antigen is undetermined.

This TCR derives from a female donor with papillary thyroid cancer or a benign thyroid nodule (not recorded which). Some clones in this sample may be carry-over from other donors' samples. This chain joins TRBV20-1 and TRBJ2-5; 8 positions agree with TRBD2. Material: blood. The CDR3 region has the DNA TGCAGTGCTAGAGATCGGCGAGCGGGGGCCTCCAGGGGGACCCAGTACTTC. Amino acid sequence: CSARDRRAGASRGTQYF.